This TCR beta chain was profiled in a study of T cells in localized non-small cell lung cancer. V was clipped by 4 bases and J by 6 bases; unmatched bases: 4. The CDR3 spans 15 residues. The germline V gene encodes CDR1 MNHEY and CDR2 SMNVEV (reference sequence). Worth noting for this clone: Its antigen is as yet unknown.

Study-wide results and limits: Uninvolved adjacent lung had higher T cell clonality than tumor and all other tissues. Out of the top 100 tumor clones, a median approximately 57 were seen in adjacent lung.

Generated by immunoSEQ multiplex PCR, the TCRdb table keeps only in-frame clones and is missing some. The sample has approximately 140,000 clones, around 89% seen once; the top ten hold about 1.5%. J is TRBJ2-1 and V is TRBV27; 12 bases match TRBD2. Sequencing was performed on peripheral blood, taken before any cancer treatment. This receptor was taken from a female donor older than 55 with stage I lung adenocarcinoma. The CDR3 reads CASSSGLAGLNEQFF. In DNA, the CDR3 is TGTGCCAGCAGTTCGGGACTAGCGGGTCTCAATGAGCAGTTCTTC.